This TCR beta chain stems from a study of cytomegalovirus exposure and HLA in healthy donors. At the level of the study: Drawn from HLA-typed donors, about 82 million unique TCRs were held in an early data release. The study placed about four fifths of its 398 genotyped donors in the Caucasian-associated ancestry cluster.

PCR involved 60 Vbeta and 13 Jbeta primers. The protocol was immunoSEQ multiplex PCR, while the TCRdb copy is restricted to in-frame clones and leaves out a portion. Counted here are some 110,000 clones, approximately 76% occurring once; the ten biggest clones make up about 15%. Remarks on this clone: Its antigen remains unknown.

Nominally healthy donors were sampled, though unrecorded immune exposures were likely. General study findings and limits: Roughly even sequencing depth across donors was the assumption behind the presence/absence analyses.

From germline, CDR1 is MNHEY and CDR2 SVGAGI. The V end was cut by 5 bases, the J end by 7 bases, with 8 bases between. This CDR3 region has 12 residues. This receptor was obtained from a man over 45 in good health and CMV-seropositive. This chain connects TRBV6-5 to TRBJ2-2, with D perhaps TRBD2 (6 bases). The sample comprised PBMCs. The CDR3 region is CASSLAIGELFF. The DNA of the CDR3 is TGTGCCAGCAGTCTAGCGATCGGGGAGCTGTTTTTT.